This T cell receptor (beta chain) originates from a study of control samples from healthy donors and cancer patients (TCRdb year 2020). Worth noting for this clone: Its binding antigen is unknown. No quality values exist for individual bases; no much larger clone is one base distant.

CDR1 SGHNT and CDR2 YYREEE were looked up in the germline V gene (reference sequence). The CDR3 measures 16 amino acids from cysteine to phenylalanine. The sequence is cut down to CDR3 DNA, 48 bases in frame from base 1. Germline trimming: 6 bases from V, 6 bases from J; junction bases outside gene matches: 14. Receptors were amplified or captured by the immunoSEQ multiplex PCR assay. Imported from immuneACCESS, the table was reduced by TCRdb to in-frame sequences with V and J called. These copies leave out some clones; in studies compared against another copy, an unresolved V gene accounts for under half, and the cause of the remainder is not known. The sample table records some 150,000 clones; about 90% of these occur just once. About 7.1% of the sample lies in the top ten.

Specimen: blood. The rearrangement combines TRBV5-4 with TRBJ2-7; 11 bases in the middle match TRBD2. This receptor was taken from a man between 18 and 29 years old in good health. The sequence in DNA is TGTGCCAGCAAACTGACCGTAGCGGGGGGGCCCAGCGAGCAGTACTTC. Its protein reads: CASKLTVAGGPSEQYF.